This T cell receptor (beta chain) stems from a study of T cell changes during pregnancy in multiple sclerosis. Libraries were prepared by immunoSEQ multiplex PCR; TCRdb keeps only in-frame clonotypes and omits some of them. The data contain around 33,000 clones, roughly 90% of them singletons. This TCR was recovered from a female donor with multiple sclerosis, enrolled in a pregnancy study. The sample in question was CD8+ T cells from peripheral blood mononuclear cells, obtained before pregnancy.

CDR3 in amino acids: CASSLAREETQYF. CDR3 sequence (DNA): TGTGCCAGCAGTTTGGCTCGTGAAGAGACCCAGTACTTC. The rearrangement joins TRBV27 to TRBJ2-5; D remains unclear. With 3 bases removed from V and 3 bases from J, the gap between germline ends came to 8 bases. Germline CDR1 MNHEY, CDR2 SMNVEV (reference sequence). The CDR3 spans 13 residues.